What follows are 32 T cell receptor beta chains derived from one specimen sequenced in a study of blood T cells in healthy people across ages (dated by TCRdb to between 2014 and 2016). Libraries were made using 5' RACE. Sequencing was performed on an Illumina HiSeq 2500. A second PCR of about 6 to 12 cycles was run with a J-beta primer mix and a sample-barcoded 5' primer. TCRdb reprocessing: public reads trimmed at Q25 with fastp, clones called with MiXCR, in-frame beta chains kept. Identical CDR3 proteins give one entry, which carries the most common genes and DNA. This sample lists more than 800,000 distinct CDR3 sequences; around 26% were detected once. The top ten clones comprise 17% of the sample. Source material: blood. The source is a woman of 80 years or more in good health.

The rearrangement uses TRBV20-1 and TRBJ1-1; a possible D gene is TRBD1 (6 bases). The V and J ends lost 5 bases and 6 bases respectively, with 22 bases between them. The CDR3 length is 15 residues. Per the germline V gene, CDR1 is DFQATT and CDR2 is SNEGSKA (reference sequence). CDR3 sequence: CSADASRGRGPEAFF. CDR3 coding DNA: TGCAGTGCTGACGCCAGCAGGGGCAGGGGTCCTGAAGCTTTCTTT.

This clonotype was picked up a small number of times. This chain links TRBV5-1 with TRBJ1-1, with 8 bases aligning to TRBD1. This CDR3 contains 14 residues. J was trimmed by 6 bases and V by 4 bases; bases with no gene match: 8. Per the germline V gene, CDR1 is SGHRS and CDR2 is YFSETQ. The CDR3 coding sequence is TGCGCCAGCAGCCCGAATTCGGACAGGGCTGAAGCTTTCTTT. Protein: CASSPNSDRAEAFF.

As to this clonotype: A much larger clone is a single base away; this may be a read error. The gene calls are TRBV5-1 and TRBJ2-7; D is unresolved. V gave up 2 bases and J gave up 7 bases, with 22 bases separating them. Per germline, CDR1 SGHRS and CDR2 YFSETQ. The CDR3 spans 16 residues. The CDR3, as DNA: TGCGCCAGCAGCTTATCTTCGGGTCCGGCCTACAATGAGCAGTACTTC. This codes for CASSLSSGPAYNEQYF.

This chain uses TRBV6-2 or TRBV6-3 with TRBJ1-6; D remains unclear. CDR1 MNHEY and CDR2 SVGEGT come from the germline V gene. The V gene lost 6 bases and the J gene lost 8 bases, with 20 bases spanning the gap. CDR3 length equals 16 residues. The CDR3 protein is CASRRGGFNTDSPLHF. The CDR3 nucleotides are TGTGCCAGCAGGCGAGGAGGATTTAACACTGATTCACCCCTCCACTTT.

This clonotype was picked up many times. This rearrangement joins TRBV15 to TRBJ2-1; D might be TRBD1 (5 bases). V dropped 0 bases and J dropped 6 bases, with 12 bases sitting between them. There are 15 residues in the CDR3. The germline V gene encodes CDR1 LNHNV and CDR2 YYDKDF (reference sequence). CDR3 region: CATSRDPRGTNEQFF. The CDR3 bases are TGTGCCACCAGCAGAGATCCTAGGGGTACCAATGAGCAGTTCTTC. The entire variable domain, with the rest obtained from reference TRBV15 and TRBJ2-1, is as follows: DAMVIQNPRYQVTQFGKPVTLSCSQTLNHNVMYWYQQKSSQAPKLLFHYYDKDFNNEADTPDNFQSRRPNTSFCFLDIRSPGLGDTAMYLCATSRDPRGTNEQFFGPGTRLTVL.

The chain employs TRBV27 and TRBJ1-5, with D perhaps TRBD1 (5 bases). The CDR3 runs 19 residues. Between the trimmed V and J ends, which lost 5 bases and 2 bases, there was a span of 25 bases. The V gene's germline CDR1 is MNHEY and CDR2 SMNVEV (reference sequence). CDR3: CASSLTTLTGRNRNQPQHF. The CDR3 DNA sequence: TGTGCCAGCAGTCTAACCACCCTTACAGGTCGTAATCGCAATCAGCCCCAGCATTTT.

Details on this clonotype: The germline gene is not matched at one end of the junction; a read error may be the cause. This CDR3 is CAGSSATKYFSYNEQYF. In nucleotides, the CDR3 is TGTGCCGGCAGCTCAGCTACTAAGTATTTCTCCTACAATGAGCAGTACTTC. V and J are TRBV7-2 and TRBJ2-1; unclear D gene. Near its end, the DNA agrees better with TRBJ2-7, so the J call may be wrong. The CDR3 spans 17 residues. Looked up from germline, CDR1 is SGHTA and CDR2 is FQGNSA.

The J gene is TRBJ2-5, the V gene TRBV5-1; D is possibly TRBD1 or TRBD2 (6 bases each). There are 14 residues in the CDR3. Germline V gene sequence: CDR1 SGHRS, CDR2 YFSETQ. V was shortened by 4 bases and J by 11 bases, with 21 bases between the two germline ends. CDR3 nucleotides: TGCGCCAGCAGCGACGAAGGGGGGAGGAATGAGCAGTACTTC. Translating gives CASSDEGGRNEQYF.

CDR3 sequence (DNA): TGTGCCAGCAGTGGGACTAGCGGGGGGACCGGGGAGCTGTTTTTT. Protein product: CASSGTSGGTGELFF. V usage is TRBV6-6 and J usage is TRBJ2-2, with 15 bases aligning to TRBD2. Germline V gives CDR1 MNHNY, CDR2 SVGAGI (reference sequence). Trimming cost V 5 bases and J 5 bases; bases outside gene matches: 0. CDR3 size: 15 residues.

The V and J genes are TRBV3-1 and TRBJ1-1, with 8 bases aligning to TRBD1. The germline gives CDR1 LGHDT, CDR2 YNNKEL (reference sequence). The CDR3 covers 16 residues. V lost 7 bases, J lost 7 bases, and 17 bases stayed unmatched. The DNA for the CDR3 is TGTGCCAGCACCCCAGCATTCAACAGGGGGAACGGTGAAGCTTTCTTT. Amino acids: CASTPAFNRGNGEAFF.

The chain is built from TRBV20-1 and TRBJ1-1; possibly TRBD1 for D (5 bases). V was pared by 2 bases and J by 1 base, with 11 bases between. The CDR3 has 14 amino acids. Looked up from germline, CDR1 is DFQATT and CDR2 is SNEGSKA (reference sequence). The CDR3 bases are TGCAGTGCTAGACCCGGGGCCGCGAACACTGAAGCTTTCTTT. Translated: CSARPGAANTEAFF.

The V and J genes are TRBV2 and TRBJ2-3; no reliable D call. The CDR3 runs 13 residues. V was shortened by 2 bases and J by 4 bases, with 7 bases between the two germline ends. Germline assignment: CDR1 SNHLY and CDR2 FYNNEI. DNA of the CDR3: TGTGCCAGCAGTGAAAATTCCGCAGATACGCAGTATTTT. This gives the protein CASSENSADTQYF.

In its sample, this clonotype was seen many times. The chain is built from TRBV2 and TRBJ2-5; D is unresolved. V lost 5 bases to trimming and J lost 2 bases, with 6 bases between them. Germline V gene lookup returns CDR1 SNHLY and CDR2 FYNNEI. CDR3 length equals 12 residues. DNA of the CDR3: TGTGCCAGCAGTAAGGAACAAGAGACCCAGTACTTC. This codes for CASSKEQETQYF. Full variable domain (rest looked up from reference TRBV2 and TRBJ2-5): EPEVTQTPSHQVTQMGQEVILRCVPISNHLYFYWYRQILGQKVEFLVSFYNNEISEKSEIFDDQFSVERPDGSNFTLKIRSTKLEDSAMYFCASSKEQETQYFGPGTRLLVL.

At least ten counts were recorded for this clonotype. V and J are TRBV20-1 and TRBJ2-7, with TRBD1 identical over 8 bases. The V and J ends lost 3 bases and 3 bases, in that order; junction bases with no gene match: 7. Germline CDR1 DFQATT, CDR2 SNEGSKA (reference sequence). CDR3 length: 14 residues. CDR3 sequence reads: CSARIAGGFYEQYF. The CDR3 DNA is TGCAGTGCTAGGATCGCAGGGGGCTTCTACGAGCAGTACTTC.

The CDR3, as DNA: TGCGCCACGTCGCCCTTTTCCGGGGACGAGCAGTACTTC. It translates to CATSPFSGDEQYF. This chain joins TRBV5-1 and TRBJ2-7, with D possibly being TRBD2 (5 bases). The CDR3 extends over 13 amino acids. CDR1 is SGHRS and CDR2 is YFSETQ in the germline V gene. V lost 9 bases, J lost 5 bases, and 18 bases lay in between.

This clonotype was observed at least ten times. This chain links TRBV5-1 with TRBJ2-3; TRBD2 is a possible D gene (5 bases). V lost 2 bases and J lost 1, with 5 bases in between. CDR1 and CDR2 (germline): SGHRS, YFSETQ. The CDR3 has 13 amino acids. CDR3 residues: CASSFGGTDTQYF. The CDR3 coding sequence is TGCGCCAGCAGCTTCGGGGGCACAGATACGCAGTATTTT.

As concerns this clonotype: This may be a read error, as it is one base from a much larger clone. The chain combines TRBV7-2 with TRBJ2-5; 7 bases are a match to TRBD2. Germline values: CDR1 SGHTA, CDR2 FQGNSA. This CDR3 region has 15 residues. CDR3 nucleotide sequence: TGTGCCGGCAGCTTACTCGGACTAGGGCAAGAGACCCAGTACTTC. Translating it yields CAGSLLGLGQETQYF.

This clonotype occurred once. CDR3 amino acids: CASSLGRPIVAAGYTF. The CDR3 bases are TGTGCCAGCAGCTTAGGGAGGCCCATCGTCGCCGCCGGCTACACCTTC. J is TRBJ1-2 and V is TRBV7-2; no firm D call. Per germline, CDR1 SGHTA and CDR2 FQGNSA. The ends were cut back, 1 base at V and 8 bases at J, with 20 bases in the middle. This CDR3 has 16 residues. Drawing the rest from reference TRBV7-2 and TRBJ1-2, the complete variable domain is GAGVSQSPSNKVTEKGKDVELRCDPISGHTALYWYRQSLGQGLEFLIYFQGNSAPDKSGLPSDRFSAERTGGSVSTLTIQRTQQEDSAVYLCASSLGRPIVAAGYTFGSGTRLTVV.

This clonotype appeared a few times. This chain connects TRBV7-2 to TRBJ1-5; no reliable D call. Per germline, CDR1 SGHTA and CDR2 FQGNSA. The CDR3 covers 13 residues. V lost 5 bases to trimming and J lost 3 bases, with 8 bases between them. CDR3 residues: CASSPGINQPQHF. The CDR3 DNA is TGTGCCAGCAGCCCCGGAATCAATCAGCCCCAGCATTTT.

This clonotype was picked up many times. The chain joins TRBV3-1 to TRBJ2-4; TRBD1 aligns across 9 bases. With 7 bases clipped from V and 8 bases from J, the junction kept 6 bases outside the gene matches. The CDR3 loop spans 13 amino acids. Germline V gene data show CDR1 as LGHDT and CDR2 as YNNKEL (reference sequence). The CDR3 DNA sequence: TGTGCCAGCACGACAGGGGGAAGCGACATTCAGTACTTC. Translated: CASTTGGSDIQYF.

V is TRBV20-1 and J is TRBJ1-6; 7 bases fit TRBD1. Looked up from germline, CDR1 is DFQATT and CDR2 is SNEGSKA (reference sequence). The CDR3 runs to 15 residues. The V segment lost 1 base and the J segment 5 bases; nucleotides outside the gene matches: 5. The CDR3 protein is CSARVQGGDNSPLHF. The CDR3 DNA reads as TGCAGTGCTAGAGTCCAGGGGGGGGATAATTCACCCCTCCACTTT.

The DNA of the CDR3 is TGCAGTGCTAGACCTCCCCGGGGGGCCGCCTCTGGGGCCAACGTCCTGACTTTC. This sequence encodes CSARPPRGAASGANVLTF. The chain recombines TRBV20-1 with TRBJ2-6; D perhaps matches TRBD2 (7 bases). The germline CDR1 and CDR2 sequences are DFQATT and SNEGSKA (reference sequence). The CDR3 consists of 18 residues. V gave up 2 bases and J gave up 0 bases, with 17 bases separating them.

In the case of this clonotype: A clone one base away is much larger, so this may be a read error. The gene calls are TRBV6-5 and TRBJ2-3; TRBD2 agrees at 9 bases. The CDR3 sequence is 13 residues long. Germline V gene sequence: CDR1 MNHEY, CDR2 SVGAGI. The CDR3 is CATGGGETGTQYF. Here the CDR3 DNA reads TGTGCCACGGGCGGGGGGGAGACAGGTACGCAGTATTTT.

This clonotype was seen a handful of times. A read error may explain this, as a much larger clone is one base away. This chain links TRBV3-1 with TRBJ2-7; TRBD2 aligns across 13 bases. This CDR3 comprises 16 residues. CDR1 and CDR2 from the germline V gene are LGHDT and YNNKEL (reference sequence). V was pared by 3 bases and J by 0 bases, with 2 bases of the junction left unmatched. The CDR3 here is CASSQGLAGSSYEQYF. In DNA form, the CDR3 reads TGTGCCAGCAGCCAGGGACTAGCGGGGAGCTCCTACGAGCAGTACTTC.

At least ten counts were recorded for this clonotype. V usage is TRBV3-1 and J usage is TRBJ2-1; D is unclear. Germline V gives CDR1 LGHDT, CDR2 YNNKEL (reference sequence). There are 13 residues in the CDR3. The ends were cut back, 1 base at V and 6 bases at J, with 7 bases in the middle. CDR3 DNA sequence: TGTGCCAGCAGCCAAGCAAGTGGCAATGAGCAGTTCTTC. Translation gives CASSQASGNEQFF.

This clonotype was counted many times. The gene calls are TRBV7-9 and TRBJ2-3; 9 nucleotides align to TRBD2. The ends lost 8 bases at V and 0 bases at J; junction bases unmatched: 0. Germline V gives CDR1 SEHNR, CDR2 FQNEAQ (reference sequence). The CDR3 length is 13 residues. The CDR3 DNA sequence: TGTGCCAGCCTAGCGGGGAGCACAGATACGCAGTATTTT. Residues: CASLAGSTDTQYF.

The chain combines TRBV2 with TRBJ2-1; 8 nucleotides line up with TRBD2. V shed 4 bases, J shed 6 bases, and the junction held 5 bases outside the gene matches. The germline V gene has CDR1 SNHLY and CDR2 FYNNEI. This CDR3 is built from 14 residues. CDR3 DNA: TGTGCCAGCAGTGTAGTGCGGGGGGCCAATGAGCAGTTCTTC. Translating gives CASSVVRGANEQFF.

This clonotype was found once. This may stem from a read error, because a much larger clone lies one nucleotide away. V gene TRBV20-1 combines with J gene TRBJ2-1, with 9 bases aligning to TRBD1. V shed 5 bases, J shed 5 bases, and the junction held 10 bases outside the gene matches. CDR1 is DFQATT, CDR2 SNEGSKA, per germline (reference sequence). This CDR3 spans 15 amino acids. The CDR3: CSAAIGTGSNNEQFF. CDR3 bases: TGCAGTGCTGCTATCGGGACAGGGTCCAACAATGAGCAGTTCTTC.

This clonotype was seen more than once but under ten times. A much larger clone lies a single base off, so this may be a read error. The chain joins TRBV20-1 to TRBJ2-5, with D uncertain. The germline CDR1 and CDR2 sequences are DFQATT and SNEGSKA (reference sequence). V was cut by 5 bases and J by 4 bases, with 11 bases left in between. The CDR3 is 12 amino acids. Here the CDR3 DNA reads TGCAGTGCTGGGGTTGGGTTAGAGACCCAGTACTTC. Amino acid sequence: CSAGVGLETQYF.

This chain connects TRBV20-1 to TRBJ2-1; 9 positions match TRBD1. Germline V gives CDR1 DFQATT, CDR2 SNEGSKA (reference sequence). Losses at the gene ends were 3 bases for V and 4 bases for J; bases not matched to a gene: 4. The CDR3 sequence is 14 residues long. CDR3 in amino acids: CSARTGGLYNEQFF. The CDR3 nucleotides are TGCAGTGCTAGGACAGGGGGATTATACAATGAGCAGTTCTTC.

J is TRBJ1-2 and V is TRBV3-1, with TRBD1 as a possible D gene (5 bases). Trimming stripped 7 bases from V and 4 bases from J, with 13 bases between. The germline V gene has CDR1 LGHDT and CDR2 YNNKEL (reference sequence). The CDR3 contains 13 residues. CDR3 nucleotide sequence: TGTGCCAGCACCCCGTCAACAGGCTATGGCTACACCTTC. It is translated as CASTPSTGYGYTF.

This clonotype was seen repeatedly, ten times or more. V usage is TRBV7-2 and J usage is TRBJ2-7; 12 bases are a match to TRBD1. Germline-derived CDR1 and CDR2 are SGHTA and FQGNSA. The ends lost 3 bases at V and 3 bases at J; junction bases unmatched: 6. This CDR3 is built from 16 residues. The CDR3 DNA sequence: TGTGCCAGCAGCTTTCCCGGGACAGGGGGCTTCTACGAGCAGTACTTC. Translating gives CASSFPGTGGFYEQYF.